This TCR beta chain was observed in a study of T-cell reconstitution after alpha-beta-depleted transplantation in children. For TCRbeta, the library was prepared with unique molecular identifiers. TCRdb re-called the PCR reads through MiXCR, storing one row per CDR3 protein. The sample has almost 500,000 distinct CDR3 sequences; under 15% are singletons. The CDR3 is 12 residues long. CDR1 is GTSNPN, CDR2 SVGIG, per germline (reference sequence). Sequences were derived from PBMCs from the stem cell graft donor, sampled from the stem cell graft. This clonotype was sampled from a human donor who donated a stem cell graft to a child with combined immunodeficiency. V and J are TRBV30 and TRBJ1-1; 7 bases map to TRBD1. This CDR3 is CAGRGLTTEAFF. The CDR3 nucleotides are TGTGCAGGGAGGGGGCTGACCACTGAAGCTTTCTTT.